One and the same sample provided the 13 T cell receptor beta chains below, sequenced in a study of T cell responses to AZD1222 COVID-19 vaccine. Assay used: immunoSEQ multiplex PCR; TCRdb lists only in-frame clones, some missing. The table shows some 130,000 clones, with approximately 92% occurring only once. The material sequenced was peripheral blood, taken 28 days after the second AZD1222 dose. The source is an adult who received the AZD1222 COVID-19 vaccine.

A few counts support this clone. This sequence joins TRBV3-1 (or the pseudogene TRBV3-2) and TRBJ1-4; a weak D match, TRBD1 (5 bases). With 0 bases removed from V and 0 bases from J, the gap between germline ends came to 11 bases. Germline V gene sequence: CDR1 LGHDT, CDR2 YNNKEL (reference sequence). The CDR3 has 17 amino acids. The DNA of the CDR3 is TGTGCCAGCAGCCAAGACTGGGACCTCGCAACTAATGAAAAACTGTTTTTT. Translated, it gives CASSQDWDLATNEKLFF.

The V gene is TRBV6-5, the J gene TRBJ2-7; TRBD2 might be the D (6 bases). Germline CDR1 MNHEY, CDR2 SVGAGI. V dropped 0 bases and J dropped 2 bases, with 14 bases sitting between them. CDR3 length: 16 amino acids. The CDR3 here is CASSYSTGTAPYEQYF. DNA for the CDR3: TGTGCCAGCAGTTACTCGACCGGGACTGCCCCCTACGAGCAGTACTTC.

The CDR3 protein is CASSEGQGPMNTEAFF. In nucleotides, the CDR3 is TGTGCCAGCAGCGAAGGACAGGGGCCCATGAACACTGAAGCTTTCTTT. This chain joins TRBV7-3 and TRBJ1-1, with 9 bases aligning to TRBD1. Germline V gene sequence: CDR1 SGHTA, CDR2 FQGTGA. CDR3 length: 16 amino acids. Trimming took 5 bases from V and 0 from J; bases not matched to a gene: 7.

The chain recombines TRBV19 with TRBJ2-7, with D possibly matching TRBD2 (6 bases). Germline loops: CDR1 LNHDA, CDR2 SQIVND (reference sequence). The germline V and J ends were trimmed by 8 bases and 4 bases, with 15 bases remaining between them. CDR3 length equals 13 residues. The CDR3 region is CASGLGLGYEQYF. The CDR3 DNA reads TGTGCCAGTGGTTTGGGACTGGGATACGAGCAGTACTTC.

The CDR3 DNA sequence: TGTGCCAGCAGCTTAGCGGGCTCCTATAATTCACCCCTCCACTTT. Encoded protein: CASSLAGSYNSPLHF. This sequence joins TRBV7-2 and TRBJ1-6; D is undetermined. The V gene lost 0 bases and the J gene lost 0 bases, with 3 bases spanning the gap. CDR3 length: 15 residues. Germline V gives CDR1 SGHTA, CDR2 FQGNSA.

The chain carries TRBV6-5 and TRBJ2-2; TRBD1 matches 7 bases. J lost 6 bases, V lost 2 bases, and 3 bases had no gene match. Germline assignment: CDR1 MNHEY and CDR2 SVGAGI. CDR3 length: 14 residues. The CDR3 nucleotides read TGTGCCAGCAGTTACACCGGGACAGCCGGGGAGCTGTTTTTT. This encodes CASSYTGTAGELFF.

The rearrangement joins TRBV6-5 to TRBJ1-2, with D tentatively TRBD1 (5 bases). Germline CDR1 MNHEY, CDR2 SVGAGI. Trimming cost V 0 bases and J 3 bases, with 5 bases left between them. The CDR3 is 13 amino acids. The CDR3 DNA sequence: TGTGCCAGCAGTTACTCGGGGGACTATGGCTACACCTTC. This sequence encodes CASSYSGDYGYTF.

V is TRBV4-1 and J is TRBJ2-7, with 8 bases fitting TRBD1. The CDR3 runs to 16 residues. Germline loops: CDR1 MGHRA, CDR2 YSYEKL. J was trimmed by 1 base and V by 1 base; bases with no gene match: 6. In DNA, the CDR3 is TGCGCCAGCAGCCAAGTACATCGGACAGGGTCCTACGAGCAGTACTTC. It is translated as CASSQVHRTGSYEQYF.

This sequence joins TRBV15 and TRBJ1-2, with D possibly TRBD1 on 5 matching bases. CDR1 is LNHNV and CDR2 is YYDKDF in the germline V gene (reference sequence). The CDR3 runs 15 residues. The V end was cut by 3 bases, the J end by 4 bases, with 15 bases between. CDR3 nucleotide sequence: TGTGCCACCAGCAGTACCGGGACGGAGGCCTATGGCTACACCTTC. This encodes CATSSTGTEAYGYTF. Using reference TRBV15 and TRBJ1-2 for the parts outside the CDR3, the full variable domain is DAMVIQNPRYQVTQFGKPVTLSCSQTLNHNVMYWYQQKSSQAPKLLFHYYDKDFNNEADTPDNFQSRRPNTSFCFLDIRSPGLGDTAMYLCATSSTGTEAYGYTFGSGTRLTVV.

The V call is TRBV7-2, the J call TRBJ1-1, with TRBD1 identical over 7 bases. The CDR3 loop spans 14 amino acids. In germline, CDR1 is SGHTA, CDR2 FQGNSA. Trimming cost V 5 bases and J 4 bases; bases outside gene matches: 7. CDR3 region: CASSRGPFTTEAFF. Here the CDR3 DNA reads TGTGCCAGCAGCAGGGGGCCGTTTACCACTGAAGCTTTCTTT.

The chain employs TRBV7-9 and TRBJ2-5, with 9 nucleotides matching TRBD1. The CDR3 runs 14 residues. Germline V gene lookup returns CDR1 SEHNR and CDR2 FQNEAQ (reference sequence). Trimming took 5 bases from V and 5 from J; bases not matched to a gene: 6. The DNA of the CDR3 is TGTGCCAGCAGCCTACAGGGGGCTTTCGAGACCCAGTACTTC. It specifies CASSLQGAFETQYF.

The chain couples TRBV6-2 or TRBV6-3 to TRBJ1-5; no clear D. V lost 5 bases and J lost 9, with 8 bases in between. In germline, CDR1 is MNHEY, CDR2 SVGEGT. CDR3 length equals 11 residues. As DNA, the CDR3 is TGTGCCAGCAGTGGGGTTGGGCCCCAGCATTTT. It yields the protein CASSGVGPQHF.

This clone was seen once. CDR3 nucleotide sequence: TGTGCCTGGAGTGTACAGGTTTTGAACACTGAAGCTTTCTTT. Translating gives CAWSVQVLNTEAFF. The chain is built from TRBV30 and TRBJ1-1; the D gene is possibly TRBD1 (5 bases). The germline CDR1 and CDR2 sequences are GTSNPN and SVGIG (reference sequence). The CDR3 length is 14 residues. Trimming cost V 0 bases and J 0 bases, with 8 bases left between them.